This T cell receptor beta chain is drawn from a study of T cells in Graves' hyperthyroidism and ophthalmopathy. Amplification targeted TCR beta CDR3 regions from RNA transcripts. Initially, a first-round RT-PCR of the TCR CDR3 employed the HTBI primer set. Via MiXCR, TCRdb re-called the multiplex PCR reads, giving one row per CDR3 protein. This table has hundreds of thousands of distinct CDR3 sequences, just under 45% appearing once. The sequence was collected from an adult man with Graves' disease, either hyperthyroidism or ophthalmopathy (not recorded which). Sequencing input: peripheral blood or thyroid tissue (not recorded which).

CDR3 coding DNA: TGTGCCAGCAGTTACTCGAATCCATTCTATCCTCAGGAGCAGTACTTC. It yields the protein CASSYSNPFYPQEQYF. V and J are TRBV12-3 or TRBV12-4 and TRBJ2-7; no reliable D call. With 4 bases removed from V and 7 bases from J, the gap between germline ends came to 23 bases. This CDR3 contains 16 residues.